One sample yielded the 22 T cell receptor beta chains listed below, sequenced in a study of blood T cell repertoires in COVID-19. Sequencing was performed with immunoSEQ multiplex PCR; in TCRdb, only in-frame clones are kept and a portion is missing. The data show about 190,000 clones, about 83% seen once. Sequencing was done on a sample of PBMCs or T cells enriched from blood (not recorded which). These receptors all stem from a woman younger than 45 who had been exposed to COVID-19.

The CDR3 DNA reads TGTGCCACCAGCGGTTACATAGGCGAGGACTATGGCTACACCTTC. Translating gives CATSGYIGEDYGYTF. The chain employs TRBV15 and TRBJ1-2; no firm D call. CDR1 is LNHNV, CDR2 YYDKDF, per germline (reference sequence). V was shortened by 5 bases and J by 3 bases, with 16 bases between the two germline ends. This CDR3 is 15 amino acids long.

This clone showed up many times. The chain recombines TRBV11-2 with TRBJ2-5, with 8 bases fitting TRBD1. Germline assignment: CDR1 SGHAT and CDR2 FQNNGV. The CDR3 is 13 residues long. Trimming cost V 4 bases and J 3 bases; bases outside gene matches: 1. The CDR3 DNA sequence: TGTGCCAGCAGCTCGACAGGGGAAGAGACCCAGTACTTC. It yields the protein CASSSTGEETQYF.

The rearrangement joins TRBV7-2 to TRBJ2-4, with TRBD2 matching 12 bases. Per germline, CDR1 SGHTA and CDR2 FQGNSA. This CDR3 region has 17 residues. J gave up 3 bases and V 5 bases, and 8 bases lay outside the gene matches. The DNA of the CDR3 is TGTGCCAGCAGCACCCCTAGCGGGGGGGCGAGCAAAAACATTCAGTACTTC. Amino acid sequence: CASSTPSGGASKNIQYF.

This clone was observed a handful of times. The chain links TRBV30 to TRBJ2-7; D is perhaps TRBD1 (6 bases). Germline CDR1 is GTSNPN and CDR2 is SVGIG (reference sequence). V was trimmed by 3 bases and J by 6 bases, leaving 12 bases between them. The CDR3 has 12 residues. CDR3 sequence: CAWRGHLLEQYF. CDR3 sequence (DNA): TGTGCCTGGAGGGGACACCTCCTCGAGCAGTACTTC.

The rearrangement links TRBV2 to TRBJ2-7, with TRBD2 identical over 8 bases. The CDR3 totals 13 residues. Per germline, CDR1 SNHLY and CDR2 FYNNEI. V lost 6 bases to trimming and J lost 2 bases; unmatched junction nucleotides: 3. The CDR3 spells CASSRSGAYEQYF. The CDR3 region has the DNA TGTGCCAGCAGCCGTAGCGGGGCCTACGAGCAGTACTTC. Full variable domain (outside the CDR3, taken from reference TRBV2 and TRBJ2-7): EPEVTQTPSHQVTQMGQEVILRCVPISNHLYFYWYRQILGQKVEFLVSFYNNEISEKSEIFDDQFSVERPDGSNFTLKIRSTKLEDSAMYFCASSRSGAYEQYFGPGTRLTVT.

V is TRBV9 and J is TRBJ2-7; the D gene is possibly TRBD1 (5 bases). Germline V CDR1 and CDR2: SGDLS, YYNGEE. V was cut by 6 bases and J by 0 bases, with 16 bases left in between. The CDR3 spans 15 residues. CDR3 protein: CASNHGAEDSYEQYF. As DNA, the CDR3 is TGTGCCAGCAACCATGGGGCAGAGGACTCCTACGAGCAGTACTTC.

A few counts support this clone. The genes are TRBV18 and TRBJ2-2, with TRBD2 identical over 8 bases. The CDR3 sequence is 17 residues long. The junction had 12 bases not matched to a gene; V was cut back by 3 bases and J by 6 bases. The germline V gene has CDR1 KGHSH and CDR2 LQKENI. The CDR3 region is CASSPRPWRGESGELFF. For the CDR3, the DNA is TGTGCCAGCTCACCCCGACCCTGGCGGGGGGAATCCGGGGAGCTGTTTTTT.

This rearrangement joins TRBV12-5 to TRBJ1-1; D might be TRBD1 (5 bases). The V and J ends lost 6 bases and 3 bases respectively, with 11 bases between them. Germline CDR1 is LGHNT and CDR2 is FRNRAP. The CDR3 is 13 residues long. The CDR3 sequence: CASGQGMYTEAFF. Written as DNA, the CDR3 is TGTGCTAGTGGGCAGGGAATGTACACTGAAGCTTTCTTT.

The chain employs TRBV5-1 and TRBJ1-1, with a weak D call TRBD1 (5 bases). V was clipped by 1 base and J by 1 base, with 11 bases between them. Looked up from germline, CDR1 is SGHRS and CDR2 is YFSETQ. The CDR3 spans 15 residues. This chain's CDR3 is CASSLFGRGNTEAFF. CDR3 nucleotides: TGCGCCAGCAGCTTGTTTGGGAGGGGGAACACTGAAGCTTTCTTT.

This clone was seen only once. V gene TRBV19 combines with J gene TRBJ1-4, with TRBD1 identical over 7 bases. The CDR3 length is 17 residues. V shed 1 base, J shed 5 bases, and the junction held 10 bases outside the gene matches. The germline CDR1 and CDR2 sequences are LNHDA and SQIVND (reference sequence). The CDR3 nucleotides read TGTGCCAGTAGTATAGTATTATGGAGGACAGGAAATGAAAAACTGTTTTTT. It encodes CASSIVLWRTGNEKLFF. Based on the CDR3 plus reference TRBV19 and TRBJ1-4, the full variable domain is DGGITQSPKYLFRKEGQNVTLSCEQNLNHDAMYWYRQDPGQGLRLIYYSQIVNDFQKGDIAEGYSVSREKKESFPLTVTSAQKNPTAFYLCASSIVLWRTGNEKLFFGSGTQLSVL.

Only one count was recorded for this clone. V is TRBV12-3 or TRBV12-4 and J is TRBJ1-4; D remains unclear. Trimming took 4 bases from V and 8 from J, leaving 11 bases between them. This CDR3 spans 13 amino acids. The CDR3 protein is CASSSVVREKLFF. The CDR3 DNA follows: TGTGCCAGCAGTTCGGTAGTCCGAGAAAAACTGTTTTTT.

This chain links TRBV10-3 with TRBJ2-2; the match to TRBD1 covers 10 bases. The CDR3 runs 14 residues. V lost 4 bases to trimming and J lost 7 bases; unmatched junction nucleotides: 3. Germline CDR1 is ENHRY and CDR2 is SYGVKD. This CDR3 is CAISGDRGSGELFF. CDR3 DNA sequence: TGTGCCATCAGTGGGGACAGGGGAAGCGGGGAGCTGTTTTTT.

CDR3 in DNA: TGCGCCAGCAGCTCTGCGCGGGGGCTAGATGGCTACACCTTC. It codes for CASSSARGLDGYTF. This rearrangement joins TRBV5-1 to TRBJ1-2; D is possibly TRBD1 (6 bases). V was shortened by 3 bases and J by 6 bases, with 15 bases between the two germline ends. The germline gives CDR1 SGHRS, CDR2 YFSETQ. The CDR3 is made up of 14 amino acids.

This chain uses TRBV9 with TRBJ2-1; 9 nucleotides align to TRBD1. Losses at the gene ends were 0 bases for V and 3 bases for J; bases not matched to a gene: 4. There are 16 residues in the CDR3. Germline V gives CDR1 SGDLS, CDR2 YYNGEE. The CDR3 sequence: CASSVGGTGRYNEQFF. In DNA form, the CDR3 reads TGTGCCAGCAGCGTAGGAGGGACAGGGCGCTACAATGAGCAGTTCTTC.

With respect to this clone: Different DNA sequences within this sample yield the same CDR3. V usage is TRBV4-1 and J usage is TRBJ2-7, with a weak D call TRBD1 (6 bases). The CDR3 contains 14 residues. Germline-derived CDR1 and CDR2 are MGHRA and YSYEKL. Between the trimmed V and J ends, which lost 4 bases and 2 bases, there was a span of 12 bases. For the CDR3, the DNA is TGCGCCAGCAGCCCGACAGGACGCGCCTACGAGCAGTACTTC. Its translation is CASSPTGRAYEQYF.

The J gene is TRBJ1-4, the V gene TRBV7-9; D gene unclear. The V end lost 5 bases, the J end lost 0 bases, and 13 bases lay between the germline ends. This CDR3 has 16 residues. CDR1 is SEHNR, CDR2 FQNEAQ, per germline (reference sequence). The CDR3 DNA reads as TGTGCCAGCAGCCCGACGGGGATTGCAACTAATGAAAAACTGTTTTTT. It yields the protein CASSPTGIATNEKLFF.

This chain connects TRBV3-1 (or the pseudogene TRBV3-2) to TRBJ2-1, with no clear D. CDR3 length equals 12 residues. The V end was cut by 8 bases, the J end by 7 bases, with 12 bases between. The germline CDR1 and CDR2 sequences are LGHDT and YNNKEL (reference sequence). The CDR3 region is CASQMASNEQFF. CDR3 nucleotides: TGTGCCAGCCAAATGGCATCGAATGAGCAGTTCTTC.

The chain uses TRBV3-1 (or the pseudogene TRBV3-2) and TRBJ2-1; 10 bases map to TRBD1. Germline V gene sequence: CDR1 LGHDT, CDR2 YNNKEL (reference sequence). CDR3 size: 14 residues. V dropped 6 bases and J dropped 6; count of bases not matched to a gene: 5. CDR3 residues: CASRPGQGFNEQFF. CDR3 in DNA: TGTGCCAGCAGGCCGGGACAGGGGTTCAATGAGCAGTTCTTC.

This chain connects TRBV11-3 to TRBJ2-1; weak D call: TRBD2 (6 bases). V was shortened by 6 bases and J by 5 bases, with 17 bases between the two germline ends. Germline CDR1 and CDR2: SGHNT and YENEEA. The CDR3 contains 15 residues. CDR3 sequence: CASSQSGLSNNEQFF. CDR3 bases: TGTGCCAGCAGTCAGAGCGGGCTCTCGAACAATGAGCAGTTCTTC.

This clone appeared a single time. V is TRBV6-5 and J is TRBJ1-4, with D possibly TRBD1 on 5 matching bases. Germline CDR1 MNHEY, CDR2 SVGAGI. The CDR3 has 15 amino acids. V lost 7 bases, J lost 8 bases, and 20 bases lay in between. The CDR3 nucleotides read TGTGCCAGCACCTCAGCTTCGGACACTGGGGAAAAACTGTTTTTT. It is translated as CASTSASDTGEKLFF.

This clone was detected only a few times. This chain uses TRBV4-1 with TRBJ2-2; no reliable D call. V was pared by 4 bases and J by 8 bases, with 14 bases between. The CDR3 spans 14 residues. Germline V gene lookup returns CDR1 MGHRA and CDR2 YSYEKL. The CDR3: CASSPPASSGELFF. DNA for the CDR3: TGCGCCAGCAGCCCCCCAGCGTCCTCAGGGGAGCTGTTTTTT.

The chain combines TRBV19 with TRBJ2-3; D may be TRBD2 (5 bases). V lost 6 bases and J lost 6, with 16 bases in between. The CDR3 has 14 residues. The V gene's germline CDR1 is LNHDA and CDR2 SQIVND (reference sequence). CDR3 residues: CASSQTWRMDTQYF. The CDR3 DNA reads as TGTGCCAGTAGCCAGACGTGGAGGATGGATACGCAGTATTTT.